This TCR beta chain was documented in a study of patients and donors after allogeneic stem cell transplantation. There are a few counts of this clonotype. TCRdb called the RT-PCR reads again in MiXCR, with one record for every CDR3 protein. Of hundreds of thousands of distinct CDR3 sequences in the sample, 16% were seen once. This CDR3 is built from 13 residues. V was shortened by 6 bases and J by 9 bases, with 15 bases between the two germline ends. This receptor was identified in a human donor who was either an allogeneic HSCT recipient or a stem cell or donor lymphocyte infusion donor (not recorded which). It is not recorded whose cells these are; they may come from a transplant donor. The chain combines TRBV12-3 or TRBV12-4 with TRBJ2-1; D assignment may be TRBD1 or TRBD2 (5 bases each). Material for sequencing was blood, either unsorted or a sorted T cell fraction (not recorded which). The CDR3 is CASSSLGVGEQFF. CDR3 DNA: TGTGCCAGCAGCTCCTTGGGGGTCGGTGAGCAGTTCTTC.